This T cell receptor (beta chain) was sequenced for a study of molecular identifiers for immune sequencing clone quantification. Preparation methods for the bulk TCR libraries were those previously described, with listed TCR primers. Via MiXCR, TCRdb re-called the PCR reads, giving one row per CDR3 protein. This table holds about 630,000 distinct CDR3 sequences, about 25% found once. This clonotype has only a few counts. V lost 7 bases and J 4 bases, leaving 10 bases between the germline ends. The CDR3 contains 12 residues. The V gene's germline CDR1 is SQVTM and CDR2 ANQGSEA. V and J are TRBV29-1 and TRBJ2-2, with D unclear. The clonotype originates from a human donor in good health. Some libraries in this study had Jurkat cell RNA spiked in. Sequencing used naive CD8+ T cells from blood, with Jurkat cell RNA spiked in. Subset defined: FACS-sorted CD8+CD4-CCR7+CD45RA+ naive T cells. CDR3 coding DNA: TGCAGCGGGATCTCGGGCACCGGGGAGCTGTTTTTT. Translation gives CSGISGTGELFF.